This T cell receptor (beta chain) was sequenced for a study of identical twins. Template switching created a universal primer site, and the cDNA included unique molecular identifiers. MiXCR, applied by TCRdb to the 5' RACE reads, yields one record per CDR3 protein. Of about 250,000 distinct CDR3 sequences listed, over 11% are singletons. The CDR3 runs 14 residues. Losses at the gene ends were 6 bases for V and 4 bases for J; bases not matched to a gene: 8. Study findings and constraints: Carriage of fewer insertions was seen in abundant cord blood beta clonotypes, whereas memory repertoires showed none.

This clonotype appeared a few times. Its antigen is unknown. The V gene is TRBV12-3 or TRBV12-4, the J gene TRBJ1-1, with 7 bases lining up with TRBD1. This receptor was taken from a woman aged 18-30 years in good health. The sample consisted of memory (CD45RO+) T cells sorted from blood. DNA for the CDR3: TGTGCCAGCAGCTCCCGAGGGGGCGGCACTGAAGCTTTCTTT. It encodes CASSSRGGGTEAFF.